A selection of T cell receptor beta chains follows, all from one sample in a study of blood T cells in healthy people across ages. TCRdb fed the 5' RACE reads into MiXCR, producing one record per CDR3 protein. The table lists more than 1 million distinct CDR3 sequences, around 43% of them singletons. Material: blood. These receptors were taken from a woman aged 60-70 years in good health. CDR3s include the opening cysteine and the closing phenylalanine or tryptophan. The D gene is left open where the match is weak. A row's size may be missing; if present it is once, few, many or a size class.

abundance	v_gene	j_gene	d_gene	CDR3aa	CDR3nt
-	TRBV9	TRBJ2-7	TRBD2	CASSVASSGGFYEQYF	TGTGCCAGCAGCGTAGCGAGTAGCGGGGGTTTCTACGAGCAGTACTTC
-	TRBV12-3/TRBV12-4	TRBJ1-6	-	CASSFGDVGSPLHF	TGTGCCAGCAGTTTCGGAGACGTAGGCTCACCCCTCCACTTT
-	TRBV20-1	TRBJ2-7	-	CSARGVQTSYEQYF	TGCAGTGCTAGAGGAGTTCAGACCTCCTACGAGCAGTACTTC
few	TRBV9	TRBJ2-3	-	CASSVGSNQWSDTQYF	TGTGCCAGCAGCGTAGGCAGCAACCAATGGTCAGATACGCAGTATTTT
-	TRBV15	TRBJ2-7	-	CATSRVGEFYEQYF	TGTGCCACCAGCAGAGTTGGGGAGTTCTACGAGCAGTACTTC
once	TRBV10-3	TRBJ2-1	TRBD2	CAITQGLSKDGEQFF	TGTGCCATCACCCAGGGACTAAGCAAGGATGGTGAGCAGTTCTTC
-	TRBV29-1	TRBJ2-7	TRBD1	CSVAKGGQGYEQYF	TGCAGCGTTGCCAAAGGGGGACAGGGCTACGAGCAGTACTTC
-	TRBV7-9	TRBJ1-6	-	CASSLGADNSPLHF	TGTGCCAGCAGCTTGGGGGCAGATAATTCACCCCTCCACTTT
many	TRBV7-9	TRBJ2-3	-	CASSSRGGTDTQYF	TGTGCCAGCAGCTCCCGAGGGGGTACAGATACGCAGTATTTT
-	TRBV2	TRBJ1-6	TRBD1	CAKGQGNTSPLHF	TGTGCCAAGGGACAGGGAAACACTTCACCCCTCCACTTT
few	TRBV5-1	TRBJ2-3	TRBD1	CASGGQSSSTDTQYF	TGCGCCAGCGGGGGACAGAGTTCTAGCACAGATACGCAGTATTTT
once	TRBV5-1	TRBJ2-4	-	CASSSSLGEQYF	TGCGCCAGTAGTTCATCCCTCGGAGAGCAGTACTTC
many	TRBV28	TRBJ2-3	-	CASSFRGGTQYF	TGTGCCAGCAGTTTCAGGGGTGGTACGCAGTATTTT
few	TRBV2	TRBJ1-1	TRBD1	CASRREGQVNTEAFF	TGTGCCAGCAGGCGAGAGGGACAGGTGAACACTGAAGCTTTCTTT
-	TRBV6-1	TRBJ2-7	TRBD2	CASSEPRVAGTYNEQYF	TGTGCCAGCAGTGAACCCCGGGTAGCGGGGACCTACAATGAGCAGTACTTC
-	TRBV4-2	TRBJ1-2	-	CAGSQGAGSNYGYTF	TGTGCCGGCAGCCAAGGGGCAGGGTCCAACTATGGCTACACCTTC
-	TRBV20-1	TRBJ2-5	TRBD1	CSARGDRGVGETQYF	TGCAGTGCTAGAGGGGACAGGGGGGTCGGAGAGACCCAGTACTTC
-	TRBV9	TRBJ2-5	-	CASAQAGWNEQYF	TGTGCCAGCGCCCAGGCGGGATGGAATGAGCAGTACTTC
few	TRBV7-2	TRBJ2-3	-	CASSPSAGRTDTQYF	TGTGCCAGCAGCCCATCCGCCGGACGCACAGATACGCAGTATTTT
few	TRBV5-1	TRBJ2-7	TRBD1	CASSIGQGIYEQYF	TGCGCCAGCAGCATAGGACAGGGGATCTACGAGCAGTACTTC
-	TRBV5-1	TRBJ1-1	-	CASSLTGSGTEAFF	TGCGCCAGCAGCTTGACAGGGTCCGGCACTGAAGCTTTCTTT
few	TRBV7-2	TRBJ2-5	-	CASSLALGAGETQYF	TGTGCCAGCAGCTTAGCTTTGGGGGCCGGGGAGACCCAGTACTTC
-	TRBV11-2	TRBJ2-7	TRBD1	CASSSGRTGNYEQYF	TGTGCCAGCAGCTCGGGCCGGACAGGGAACTACGAGCAGTACTTC
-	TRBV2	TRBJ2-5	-	CASSGGTKETQYF	TGTGCCAGCAGTGGAGGAACTAAAGAGACCCAGTACTTC